These 15 T cell receptor beta chains were sequenced from one sample in a study of human T cells and chemical hapten exposure. MiXCR, applied by TCRdb to the RACE reads, yields one record per CDR3 protein. The sample includes 250,000 to 300,000 distinct CDR3 sequences, just under 8% of them seen just once. Time point described: pre-sensitization, week 0. Indicated treatment: therapeutic diphenylcyclopropenone sensitization with weekly scalp DPC. The sequences come from whole blood, collected in connection with sensitization to the hapten diphenylcyclopropenone (DPC). The receptors originated from a man between 18 and 35 years old with alopecia areata. Some clones in this sample may be carry-over from other donors' samples.

This clonotype was recorded at least ten times. The chain uses TRBV12-3 or TRBV12-4 and TRBJ2-2, with TRBD1 matching over 7 bases. V shed 5 bases, J shed 6 bases, and the junction held 6 bases outside the gene matches. The CDR3 loop spans 14 amino acids. DNA of the CDR3: TGTGCCAGCAGTCAAGGGGGCAGCGCCGGGGAGCTGTTTTTT. Translating it yields CASSQGGSAGELFF.

Note on this clonotype: The final CDR3 position lacks the conserved phenylalanine or tryptophan, pointing to a likely read error. J is TRBJ2-1 and V is TRBV20-1; 7 bases map to TRBD1. The CDR3 consists of 13 residues. Trimming took 4 bases from V and 5 from J; bases not matched to a gene: 5. CDR1 is DFQATT, CDR2 SNEGSKA, per germline (reference sequence). CDR3 DNA sequence: TGCAGTGCTACCGGGACAGAGCACAATGAGCAGTTCCTC. Residues: CSATGTEHNEQFL.

Many counts were recorded for this clonotype. CDR3 nucleotide sequence: TGTGCCAGCAGCCCCCTAGGGACCGTAGAAGAGACCCAGTACTTC. Translation gives CASSPLGTVEETQYF. The rearrangement links TRBV14 to TRBJ2-5; D possibly uses TRBD1 or TRBD2 (5 bases each). The V and J ends lost 4 bases and 3 bases respectively, with 15 bases between them. CDR1 SGHDN and CDR2 FVKESK come from the germline V gene. The CDR3 totals 15 residues.

This clonotype has only a few counts. J is TRBJ1-2 and V is TRBV7-2; a possible D gene is TRBD1 (6 bases). The V gene lost 5 bases and the J gene lost 4 bases, with 17 bases spanning the gap. CDR3 length equals 15 residues. Germline CDR1 reads SGHTA; CDR2 reads FQGNSA. The CDR3: CASSKPDYRAYGYTF. CDR3 nucleotide sequence: TGTGCCAGCAGCAAGCCCGATTACAGGGCCTATGGCTACACCTTC.

The sample holds a few counts of this clonotype. This rearrangement joins TRBV6-5 to TRBJ2-7; D not certain. V lost 0 bases and J lost 2, with 8 bases in between. The CDR3 contains 14 residues. The germline V gene has CDR1 MNHEY and CDR2 SVGAGI. Here the CDR3 reads CASSYSWQAYEQYF. In DNA, the CDR3 is TGTGCCAGCAGTTACTCCTGGCAGGCCTACGAGCAGTACTTC.

This sequence joins TRBV6-6 and TRBJ1-5; D call uncertain. CDR3 length: 15 residues. Trimming took off 4 bases at V and 1 base at J, with 11 bases between the two ends. Germline lookup yields CDR1 MNHNY and CDR2 SVGAGI (reference sequence). CDR3 DNA: TGTGCCAGCAGTTCCACTAGTGGGAGCAATCAGCCCCAGCATTTT. Its protein product is CASSSTSGSNQPQHF.

The chain has TRBV10-3 and TRBJ2-2; D might be TRBD1 (6 bases). CDR3 size: 14 residues. Germline V gene sequence: CDR1 ENHRY, CDR2 SYGVKD. V was pared by 11 bases and J by 5 bases, with 18 bases between. Written as DNA, the CDR3 is TGTGCCTCTCGGACAGAATGGGCGACCGGGGAGCTGTTTTTT. Translation: CASRTEWATGELFF.

This clonotype was observed a few times. V gene TRBV4-3 combines with J gene TRBJ2-7; TRBD1 matches at 9 bases. V trimming: 4 bases; J trimming: 7 bases; junction bases outside the gene matches: 8. Germline CDR1 and CDR2: LGHNA and YSLEER. CDR3 length: 14 amino acids. This CDR3 reads CASSPGTGFGEQYF. CDR3 nucleotides: TGCGCCAGCAGCCCCGGGACAGGGTTTGGGGAGCAGTACTTC.

This clonotype was counted ten times or more. The chain uses TRBV28 and TRBJ2-2; D gene unclear. Germline assignment: CDR1 MDHEN and CDR2 SYDVKM. Deletions cut 6 bases from V and 4 bases from J, with 9 bases between. There are 13 residues in the CDR3. The CDR3 DNA follows: TGTGCCAGCAGCCCCCCAGGCACCGGGGAGCTGTTTTTT. Translated: CASSPPGTGELFF.

The chain couples TRBV20-1 to TRBJ2-3, with TRBD1 identical over 7 bases. This CDR3 has 16 amino acids. V was pared by 1 base and J by 5 bases, with 12 bases of the junction left unmatched. The V gene's germline CDR1 is DFQATT and CDR2 SNEGSKA (reference sequence). In DNA, the CDR3 is TGCAGTGCTAGAGTGCTCGGACAGGCAGATAAAGATACGCAGTATTTT. It translates to CSARVLGQADKDTQYF.

Ten or more counts support this clonotype. The V and J genes are TRBV28 and TRBJ2-7, with D perhaps given as TRBD1 or TRBD2 (5 bases each). V lost 6 bases and J 0 bases, leaving 12 bases between the germline ends. This CDR3 comprises 14 residues. CDR1 is MDHEN and CDR2 is SYDVKM in the germline V gene. CDR3 sequence reads: CASSRGRVSYEQYV. Written as DNA, the CDR3 is TGTGCCAGCAGCCGGGGCCGAGTCTCCTACGAGCAGTACGTC.

The table lists this clonotype with a few counts. CDR3 sequence: CASSDTGTAYEQYV. CDR3 sequence (DNA): TGTGCCAGCAGTGACACCGGGACAGCCTACGAGCAGTACGTC. The chain has TRBV6-2 or TRBV6-3 and TRBJ2-7, with 7 bases matching TRBD1. The CDR3 consists of 14 residues. Germline V lookup: CDR1 MNHEY, CDR2 SVGEGT. After removal of 5 bases from V and 2 bases from J, the junction contained 6 bases not matched to a gene.

This clonotype has a count of ten or more. The chain carries TRBV4-3 and TRBJ2-7; no definite D call. The CDR3 sequence is 14 residues long. Germline V gives CDR1 LGHNA, CDR2 YSLEER. V gave up 1 base and J gave up 5 bases, with 12 bases separating them. The CDR3 DNA follows: TGCGCCAGCAGCCAAGCGTATAGTGAAGACGAGCAGTACTTC. Translation: CASSQAYSEDEQYF.

This sequence joins TRBV7-9 and TRBJ2-7; D tentatively reads TRBD1 or TRBD2 (5 bases each). The V gene's germline CDR1 is SEHNR and CDR2 FQNEAQ (reference sequence). The CDR3 contains 14 residues. V was pared by 1 base and J by 5 bases, with 12 bases between. The CDR3 DNA follows: TGTGCCAGCAGCTTAGTGTCTCGGGGCGACGAGCAGTACTTC. Translated, it gives CASSLVSRGDEQYF.

This chain links TRBV29-1 with TRBJ2-3, with 10 bases fitting TRBD1. The CDR3 extends over 12 amino acids. Germline-derived CDR1 and CDR2 are SQVTM and ANQGSEA. V shed 8 bases, J shed 5 bases, and the junction held 4 bases outside the gene matches. CDR3 sequence: CSFGQGEDTQYF. The CDR3 DNA sequence: TGCAGCTTCGGACAGGGGGAAGATACGCAGTATTTT.